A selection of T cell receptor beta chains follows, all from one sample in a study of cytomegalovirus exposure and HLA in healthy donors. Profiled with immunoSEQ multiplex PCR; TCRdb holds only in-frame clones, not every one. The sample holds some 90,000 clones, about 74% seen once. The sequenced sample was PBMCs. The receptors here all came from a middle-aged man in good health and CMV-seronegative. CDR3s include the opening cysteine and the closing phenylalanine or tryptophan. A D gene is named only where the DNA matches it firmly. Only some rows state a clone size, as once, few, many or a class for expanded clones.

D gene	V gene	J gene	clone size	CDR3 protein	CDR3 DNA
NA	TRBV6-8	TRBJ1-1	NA	CASSYPMGHRNTEAFF	TGTGCCAGCAGTTACCCCATGGGACATAGGAACACTGAAGCTTTCTTT
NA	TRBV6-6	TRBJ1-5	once	CASSRRVSNQPQHF	TGTGCCAGCAGCCGACGGGTTAGCAATCAGCCCCAGCATTTT
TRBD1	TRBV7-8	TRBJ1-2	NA	CASSLVAGGGWGYGYTF	TGTGCCAGCAGCTTAGTAGCAGGGGGCGGTTGGGGCTATGGCTACACCTTC
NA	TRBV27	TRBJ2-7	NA	CASSKEDTSYEQYF	TGTGCCAGCAGTAAAGAGGATACCTCCTACGAGCAGTACTTC
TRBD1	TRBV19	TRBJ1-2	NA	CASSIDLQGGNYGYTF	TGTGCCAGTAGTATAGATCTGCAGGGGGGCAACTATGGCTACACCTTC
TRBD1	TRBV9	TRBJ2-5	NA	CASSRTGRGETQYF	TGTGCCAGCAGCAGGACAGGGAGAGGCGAGACCCAGTACTTC
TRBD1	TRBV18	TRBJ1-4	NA	CASCPAGGEKLFF	TGTGCCAGTTGCCCGGCAGGGGGTGAAAAACTGTTTTTT
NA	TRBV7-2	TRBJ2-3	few	CASSFRVVPSLSSTDTQYF	TGTGCCAGCAGCTTTCGGGTAGTCCCCTCGCTTTCTAGCACAGATACGCAGTATTTT
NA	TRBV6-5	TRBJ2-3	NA	CASSLGGPITDTQYF	TGTGCCAGCAGTTTGGGGGGGCCCATCACAGATACGCAGTATTTT
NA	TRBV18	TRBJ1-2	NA	CASSPWGEDGYTF	TGTGCCAGCTCACCTTGGGGGGAGGATGGCTACACCTTC
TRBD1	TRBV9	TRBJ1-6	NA	CASSVNNRDRGRYSPLHF	TGTGCCAGCAGCGTAAATAACCGGGACAGGGGCCGTTATTCACCCCTCCACTTT
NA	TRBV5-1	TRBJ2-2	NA	CASSTGQPNTGELFF	TGCGCCAGCAGCACCGGACAGCCGAACACCGGGGAGCTGTTTTTT
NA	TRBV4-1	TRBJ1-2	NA	CASSQVGGANYGYTF	TGCGCCAGCAGCCAAGTTGGGGGGGCTAACTATGGCTACACCTTC
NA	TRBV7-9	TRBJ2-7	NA	CSSTLLDSQPTNEQYF	TGTTCCAGCACCTTACTTGACAGTCAACCAACGAACGAGCAGTACTTC
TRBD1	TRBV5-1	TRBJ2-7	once	CASSLDRGHLRGQYF	TGCGCCAGCAGCTTGGACAGGGGACACCTACGAGGGCAGTACTTC
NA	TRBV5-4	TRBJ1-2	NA	CASSLDLGAYPGYTF	TGTGCCAGCAGCTTGGATCTGGGGGCCTACCCTGGCTACACCTTC
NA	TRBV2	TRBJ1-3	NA	CASSLRTGNGNTIYF	TGTGCCAGCAGCTTACGAACAGGGAACGGAAACACCATATATTTT
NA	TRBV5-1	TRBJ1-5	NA	CASSRGVQGEPQHF	TGCGCCAGCAGCCGAGGGGTACAGGGAGAGCCCCAGCATTTT
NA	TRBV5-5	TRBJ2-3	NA	CASSSDSDTQYF	TGTGCCAGCAGCTCGGACAGCGATACGCAGTATTTT
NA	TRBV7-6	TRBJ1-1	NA	CASSLVEGGTEAFF	TGTGCCAGCAGCTTAGTGGAGGGTGGTACTGAAGCTTTCTTT
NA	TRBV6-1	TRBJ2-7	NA	CASSGQSYYEQYF	TGTGCCAGCAGTGGACAGAGCTACTACGAGCAGTACTTC
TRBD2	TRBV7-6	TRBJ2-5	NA	CASSLVPSGGADQYF	TGTGCCAGCAGCTTAGTTCCTAGCGGGGGGGCGGACCAGTACTTC